These T cell receptor beta chains were read from a single sample in a study of a mutant IDH1 vaccine in newly diagnosed glioma. The assay was immunoSEQ multiplex PCR, and TCRdb's table has in-frame clones only and misses some. The profile shows about 88,000 clones, about 80% of them singletons. Specimen: PBMCs, collected from a glioma patient treated with radiotherapy, temozolomide or both. These receptors came from a man in his forties with glioma. Some clones in this sample may be carry-over from other donors' samples. Both conserved end residues are part of each CDR3. The order of the fields is J gene, clone size, V gene, D gene, CDR3 DNA, CDR3 protein. D genes are given only for firm matches. The size of a clone is reported for some rows only, either as once, few or many, or as a class for expanded clones.

>TRBJ1-2|-|TRBV5-1|-
TGCGCCAGCAGCTTGGGCTTTCGTGGCTACACCTTC
CASSLGFRGYTF
>TRBJ2-1|-|TRBV7-2|-
TGTGCCAGCGGCCCAAGGGGATACAATGAGCAGTTCTTC
CASGPRGYNEQFF
>TRBJ2-5|-|TRBV9|-
TGTGCCAGCAGCGCAACAGGCGGTACCCAAGAGACCCAGTACTTC
CASSATGGTQETQYF
>TRBJ1-3|-|TRBV6-1|-
TGTGCCAGCAGTGTGGAAATCTCTGGAAACACCATATATTTT
CASSVEISGNTIYF
>TRBJ2-5|-|TRBV5-1|-
TGCGCCAGCAGCTTGGGTGGTTTGGAAGAGACCCAGTACTTC
CASSLGGLEETQYF
>TRBJ1-5|-|TRBV2|-
TGTGCCAGCAGTGAGACCCAACTCTATCAGCCCCAGCATTTT
CASSETQLYQPQHF
>TRBJ2-2|-|TRBV5-1|-
TGCGCCAGCAGCTTGGGTAGGGCGAACACCGGGGAGCTGTTTTTT
CASSLGRANTGELFF
>TRBJ1-2|-|TRBV7-2|-
TGTGCCAGCAGCTTAGCGTCAGACAGGAGCTACACCTTC
CASSLASDRSYTF
>TRBJ2-1|-|TRBV30|-
TGTGCCTGGAGTGTAGCCAGGAACAATGAGCAGTTCTTC
CAWSVARNNEQFF
>TRBJ2-3|-|TRBV9|-
TGTGCCAGCAGCGTAGGGGGGACGGTGACAGATACGCAGTATTTT
CASSVGGTVTDTQYF
>TRBJ2-4|-|TRBV29-1|-
TGCAGCGTTGCCACGGGCATTCAGTACTTC
CSVATGIQYF
>TRBJ1-2|-|TRBV27|-
TGTGCCAGCAGGGGGCAGAACTATGGCTACACCTTC
CASRGQNYGYTF
>TRBJ1-2|once|TRBV7-9|TRBD1
TGTGCCAGCAGCTCCCCCCGACAGGGCCCCTATGGCTACACCTTC
CASSSPRQGPYGYTF
>TRBJ1-1|few|TRBV2|-
TGTGCCAGCAACCGGGCAGGCCAAGCTTTCTTT
CASNRAGQAFF
>TRBJ2-1|-|TRBV5-4|TRBD1
TGTGCCAGCAGCTTGTCGGGACAGGGGAACAATGAGCAGTTCTTC
CASSLSGQGNNEQFF
>TRBJ2-7|once|TRBV7-9|-
TGTGCCAGCAGCTTAGTCCTTAACTACGAGCAGTACTTC
CASSLVLNYEQYF
>TRBJ1-1|once|TRBV2|-
TGTGCCAGCAGTGTAGGAGCGGGGAACACTGAAGCTTTCTTT
CASSVGAGNTEAFF
>TRBJ1-5|-|TRBV7-8|TRBD1
TGTGCCAGCAGCTTACGTCCGACAGGGGACAATAGCAATCAGCCCCAGCATTTT
CASSLRPTGDNSNQPQHF
>TRBJ1-6|-|TRBV7-9|-
TGTGCCAGCAGCTTAGCGGACCGGGAAGGGCACCCCCTCCACTTT
CASSLADREGHPLHF
>TRBJ2-7|-|TRBV5-1|-
TGCGCCAGCAGCTTGGGGCCCCGGGACCGCGATTACGAGCAGTACTTC
CASSLGPRDRDYEQYF
>TRBJ1-5|once|TRBV6-6|-
TGTGCCAGCAGTTACTCCCGGTCTCAGCCCCAGCATTTT
CASSYSRSQPQHF
>TRBJ1-4|-|TRBV4-1|-
TGCGCCAGCAGCCAAGAAGGACGGGCCACAAATGAAAAACTGTTTTTT
CASSQEGRATNEKLFF
>TRBJ2-7|-|TRBV7-2|-
TGTGCCAGCAGCTTAATCCCCTACGAGCAGTACTTC
CASSLIPYEQYF
>TRBJ1-4|few|TRBV30|TRBD1
TGTGCCTGGTCCCGGGACAGGGTCACTAATGAAAAACTGTTTTTT
CAWSRDRVTNEKLFF
>TRBJ2-7|-|TRBV30|-
TGTGCCTGGGCCCGGTTGAACGAGCAGTACTTC
CAWARLNEQYF
>TRBJ1-2|-|TRBV20-1|-
TGCAGTGCTAGACCGAGCTACACCTTC
CSARPSYTF
>TRBJ1-6|-|TRBV2|-
TGTGCCAGCAGTGTTCTCCGGGAGAATTCACCCCTCCACTTT
CASSVLRENSPLHF
>TRBJ1-6|medium-sized|TRBV27|-
TGTGCCAGCAGTTTAACGACCAGGGGAAATTCACCCCTCCACTTT
CASSLTTRGNSPLHF
>TRBJ1-4|-|TRBV15|TRBD1
TGTGCCACCAGCAGGGACAGGCTAAATGAAAAACTGTTTTTT
CATSRDRLNEKLFF
>TRBJ2-3|few|TRBV29-1|-
TGCAGCGTTGCCCCTTACGTGCACTCTAGCACAGATACGCAGTATTTT
CSVAPYVHSSTDTQYF
>TRBJ2-5|-|TRBV6-1|-
TGTGCCAGCAGTGAAATTCTAGGGGGGTCGGGAGAGACCCAGTACTTC
CASSEILGGSGETQYF
>TRBJ2-7|-|TRBV10-1|-
TGCGCCAGCAGTGAGCTACCGACAGACGAGCAGTACTTC
CASSELPTDEQYF
>TRBJ2-5|-|TRBV7-8|TRBD2
TGTGCCAGCAGCTCCGGACTAGCGGGTCCAGAGACCCAGTACTTC
CASSSGLAGPETQYF
>TRBJ2-6|many|TRBV5-1|-
TGCGCCAGCAGCTCGAGACAGTCTGGGGCCAACGTCCTGACTTTC
CASSSRQSGANVLTF
>TRBJ2-3|-|TRBV5-1|TRBD2
TGCGCCAGCAGCGCGCCCTGGACTAGCCTCACAGATACGCAGTATTTT
CASSAPWTSLTDTQYF
>TRBJ2-2|few|TRBV5-1|-
TGCGCCAGCAGCTCCGGGTGGGGAACCGGGGAGCTGTTTTTT
CASSSGWGTGELFF